This T cell receptor (beta chain) was retrieved from a study of regulatory T cells in long-lasting Graves disease. Library construction for TCR beta used iRepertoire HTBI primers and Arm-PCR of CDR3 regions. TCRdb passed the multiplex PCR reads through MiXCR, listing each CDR3 protein once. The sample contains about 400,000 distinct CDR3 sequences, about 20% of which appear only once. The time point: persistent/refractory GD, antithyroid drugs over 5 years with positive TRAb. Construction of the TCR library relied on RNA isolated from PBMCs. Xi'an, China, was home to the endocrinology department that provided patients. As to this clonotype: The antigen remains undetermined.

Study-wide findings and caveats: Persistent Graves' patients showed less TCR diversity than newly diagnosed patients showed.

This clonotype was obtained from a female donor with Graves disease. The source material was peripheral blood mononuclear cells (PBMCs), sampled when the disease was refractory, from a patient treated with antithyroid drugs.

CDR3 DNA sequence: TGTGCCAGCAGCCAAGCTGAAGAGACCCAGTACTTC. Translated, it gives CASSQAEETQYF. The V and J genes are TRBV3-1 and TRBJ2-5; D not certain. Germline assignment: CDR1 LGHDT and CDR2 YNNKEL (reference sequence). The CDR3 runs to 12 residues. Trimming took 1 base from V and 3 from J, leaving 3 bases between them.